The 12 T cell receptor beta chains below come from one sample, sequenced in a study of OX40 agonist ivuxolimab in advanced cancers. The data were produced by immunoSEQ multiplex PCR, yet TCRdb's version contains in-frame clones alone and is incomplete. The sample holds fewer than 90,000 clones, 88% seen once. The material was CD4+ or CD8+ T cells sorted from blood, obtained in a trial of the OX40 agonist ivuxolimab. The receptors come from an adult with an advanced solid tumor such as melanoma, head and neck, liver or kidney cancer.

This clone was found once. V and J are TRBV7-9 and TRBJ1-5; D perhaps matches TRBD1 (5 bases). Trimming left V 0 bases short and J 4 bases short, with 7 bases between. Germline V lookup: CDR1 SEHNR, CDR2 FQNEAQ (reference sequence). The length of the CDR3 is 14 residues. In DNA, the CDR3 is TGTGCCAGCAGCTTAGCGGGGGGGAATCAGCCCCAGCATTTT. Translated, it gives CASSLAGGNQPQHF.

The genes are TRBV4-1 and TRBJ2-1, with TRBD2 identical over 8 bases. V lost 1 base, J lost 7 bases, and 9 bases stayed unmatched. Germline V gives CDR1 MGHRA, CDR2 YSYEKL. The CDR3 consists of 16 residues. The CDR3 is CASSQVLAGGGNEQFF. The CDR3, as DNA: TGCGCCAGCAGCCAAGTGCTAGCGGGCGGGGGAAATGAGCAGTTCTTC.

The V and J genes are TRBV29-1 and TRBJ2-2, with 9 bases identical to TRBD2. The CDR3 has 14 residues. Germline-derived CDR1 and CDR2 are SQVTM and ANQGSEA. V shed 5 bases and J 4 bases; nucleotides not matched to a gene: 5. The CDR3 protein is CSVSGTSLTGELFF. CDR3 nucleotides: TGCAGCGTTTCCGGGACTAGCCTCACCGGGGAGCTGTTTTTT.

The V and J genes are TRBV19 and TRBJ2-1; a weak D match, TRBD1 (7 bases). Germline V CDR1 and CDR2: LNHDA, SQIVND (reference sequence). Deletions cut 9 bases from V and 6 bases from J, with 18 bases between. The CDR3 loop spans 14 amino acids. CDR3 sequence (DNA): TGTGCCAGCAGGGGGGCTCTTAGTAGCAATGAGCAGTTCTTC. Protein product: CASRGALSSNEQFF.

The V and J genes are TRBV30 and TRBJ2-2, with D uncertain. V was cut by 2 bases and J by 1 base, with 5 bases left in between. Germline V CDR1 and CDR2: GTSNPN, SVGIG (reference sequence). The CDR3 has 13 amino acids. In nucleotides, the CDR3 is TGTGCCTGGAGTCTACAGAACACCGGGGAGCTGTTTTTT. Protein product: CAWSLQNTGELFF.

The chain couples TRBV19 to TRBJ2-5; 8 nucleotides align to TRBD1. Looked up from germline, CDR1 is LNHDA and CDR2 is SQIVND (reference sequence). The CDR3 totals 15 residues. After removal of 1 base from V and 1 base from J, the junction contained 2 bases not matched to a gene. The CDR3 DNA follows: TGTGCCAGTAGTATAGGGACAGGGATCCAAGAGACCCAGTACTTC. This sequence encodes CASSIGTGIQETQYF.

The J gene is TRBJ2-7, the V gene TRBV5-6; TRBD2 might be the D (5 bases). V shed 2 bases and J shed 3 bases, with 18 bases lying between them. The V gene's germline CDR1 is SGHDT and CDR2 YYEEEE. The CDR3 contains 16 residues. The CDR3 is CASSLGERRWSYEQYF. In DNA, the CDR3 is TGTGCCAGCAGCTTAGGAGAGCGGAGGTGGAGCTACGAGCAGTACTTC.

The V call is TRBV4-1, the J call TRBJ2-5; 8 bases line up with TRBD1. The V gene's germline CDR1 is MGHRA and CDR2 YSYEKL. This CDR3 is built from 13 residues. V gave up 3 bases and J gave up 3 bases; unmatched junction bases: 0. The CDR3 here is CASSQDREETQYF. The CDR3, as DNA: TGCGCCAGCAGCCAGGACAGGGAAGAGACCCAGTACTTC.

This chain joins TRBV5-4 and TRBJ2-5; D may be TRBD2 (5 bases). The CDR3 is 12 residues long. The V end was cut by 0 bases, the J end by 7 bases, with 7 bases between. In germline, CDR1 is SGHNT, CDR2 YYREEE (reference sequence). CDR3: CASSLDRGTQYF. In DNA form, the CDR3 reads TGTGCCAGCAGCTTGGATCGGGGGACCCAGTACTTC.

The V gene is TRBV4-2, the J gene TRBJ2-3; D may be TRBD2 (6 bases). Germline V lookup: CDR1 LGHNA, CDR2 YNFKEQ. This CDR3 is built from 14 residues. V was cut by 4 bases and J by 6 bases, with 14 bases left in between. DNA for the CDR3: TGTGCCAGCAGCCTTCAAAGGCGGGACGATACGCAGTATTTT. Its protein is CASSLQRRDDTQYF.

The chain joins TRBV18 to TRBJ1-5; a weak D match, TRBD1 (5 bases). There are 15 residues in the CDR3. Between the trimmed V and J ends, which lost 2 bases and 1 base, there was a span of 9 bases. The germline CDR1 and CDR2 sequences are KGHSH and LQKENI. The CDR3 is CASSPTGTSNQPQHF. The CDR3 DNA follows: TGTGCCAGCTCACCAACCGGGACCAGCAATCAGCCCCAGCATTTT.

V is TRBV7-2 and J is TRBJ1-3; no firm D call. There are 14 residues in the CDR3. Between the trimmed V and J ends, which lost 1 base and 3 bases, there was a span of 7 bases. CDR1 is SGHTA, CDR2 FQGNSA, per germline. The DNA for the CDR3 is TGTGCCAGCAGCTTAGTGGGAGGTGGAAACACCATATATTTT. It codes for CASSLVGGGNTIYF.